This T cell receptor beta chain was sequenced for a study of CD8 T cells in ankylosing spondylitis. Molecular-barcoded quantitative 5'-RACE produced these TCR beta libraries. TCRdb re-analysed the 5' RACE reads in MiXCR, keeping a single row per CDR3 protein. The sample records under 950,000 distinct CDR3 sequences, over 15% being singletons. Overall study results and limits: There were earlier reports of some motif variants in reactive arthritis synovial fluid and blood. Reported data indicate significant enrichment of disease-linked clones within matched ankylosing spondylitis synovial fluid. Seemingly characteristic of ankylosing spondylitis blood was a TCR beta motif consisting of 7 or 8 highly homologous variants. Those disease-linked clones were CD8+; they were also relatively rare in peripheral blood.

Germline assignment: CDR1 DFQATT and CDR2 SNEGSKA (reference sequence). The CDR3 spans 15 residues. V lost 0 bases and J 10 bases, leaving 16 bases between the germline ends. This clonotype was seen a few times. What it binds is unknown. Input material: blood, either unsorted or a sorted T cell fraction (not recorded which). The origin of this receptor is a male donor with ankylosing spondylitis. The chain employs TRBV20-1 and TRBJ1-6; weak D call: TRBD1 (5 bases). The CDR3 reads CSARDQRGPSSPLHF. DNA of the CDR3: TGCAGTGCTAGAGATCAGAGGGGCCCATCATCACCCCTCCACTTT.